The 14 T cell receptor beta chains below were found in one sample sequenced in a study of cytomegalovirus exposure and HLA in healthy donors. Primers included in the PCR were 60 Vbeta and 13 Jbeta primers. Profiling relied on immunoSEQ multiplex PCR, and the TCRdb table lists in-frame clones only, not all of them. With roughly 80,000 clones in the sample, the ten largest clones hold about 1.1%. Source material: PBMCs. These receptor sequences come from a woman under 40 in good health and CMV-seronegative.

The chain combines TRBV19 with TRBJ2-2; D may be TRBD1 (5 bases). In germline, CDR1 is LNHDA, CDR2 SQIVND (reference sequence). V lost 1 base to trimming and J lost 4 bases, with 10 bases between them. The CDR3 loop spans 15 amino acids. The CDR3 here is CASSIGPTGTGELFF. The CDR3 DNA sequence: TGTGCCAGTAGTATAGGCCCCACAGGCACCGGGGAGCTGTTTTTT.

The CDR3 bases are TGTGCCAGCAGTTCAGGGCTGGAGGGCTACACCTTC. The encoded protein is CASSSGLEGYTF. This sequence joins TRBV27 and TRBJ1-2, with a tentative D call TRBD1 (5 bases). The CDR3 extends over 12 amino acids. Germline V gives CDR1 MNHEY, CDR2 SMNVEV (reference sequence). V dropped 4 bases and J dropped 8 bases, with 11 bases sitting between them.

The V gene is TRBV7-9, the J gene TRBJ2-3; 7 bases are shared with TRBD2. Germline lookup yields CDR1 SEHNR and CDR2 FQNEAQ (reference sequence). The V gene end was trimmed by 2 bases and the J gene end by 1 base; junction bases not matched to a gene: 3. The CDR3 loop spans 15 amino acids. As DNA, the CDR3 is TGTGCCAGCAGCTTAACGGCGGGGGGCACAGATACGCAGTATTTT. Its translation is CASSLTAGGTDTQYF.

Remarks on this clone: The sample holds other DNA sequences that translate to the same CDR3. The chain has TRBV4-2 and TRBJ1-1; the D is unclear. The V end lost 7 bases, the J end lost 1 base, and 13 bases lay between the germline ends. The CDR3 is made up of 14 amino acids. Germline-derived CDR1 and CDR2 are LGHNA and YNFKEQ. The CDR3 DNA follows: TGTGCCAGCAACCACCCCGGGGAGAACACTGAAGCTTTCTTT. Translating it yields CASNHPGENTEAFF.

The chain has TRBV6-5 and TRBJ1-3; D is ambiguous. CDR3 size: 16 residues. Trimming pared 0 bases from V and 0 bases from J, leaving 9 bases between. CDR1 is MNHEY and CDR2 is SVGAGI in the germline V gene. DNA of the CDR3: TGTGCCAGCAGTTACTCCCGCAGAACCTCTGGAAACACCATATATTTT. It specifies CASSYSRRTSGNTIYF.

On this clone: Other DNA sequences in this sample translate to the same CDR3. The chain links TRBV18 to TRBJ2-3; D gene unclear. The V and J ends lost 4 bases and 2 bases respectively, with 4 bases between them. This CDR3 contains 12 residues. The germline gives CDR1 KGHSH, CDR2 LQKENI. The CDR3 loop reads CASSLYTDTQYF. CDR3 coding DNA: TGTGCCAGCTCACTTTACACAGATACGCAGTATTTT.

The V and J genes are TRBV29-1 and TRBJ2-6; no firm D call. V lost 4 bases and J 0 bases, leaving 10 bases between the germline ends. The CDR3 has 15 residues. In germline, CDR1 is SQVTM, CDR2 ANQGSEA. The CDR3 sequence: CSVAAGSSGANVLTF. The DNA for the CDR3 is TGCAGCGTTGCGGCAGGAAGCTCTGGGGCCAACGTCCTGACTTTC.

V gene TRBV19 combines with J gene TRBJ2-1, with 12 bases lining up with TRBD2. The germline gives CDR1 LNHDA, CDR2 SQIVND (reference sequence). With 6 bases clipped from V and 7 bases from J, the junction kept 7 bases outside the gene matches. The CDR3 extends over 15 amino acids. CDR3 residues: CASRPTSGGLNEQFF. CDR3 sequence (DNA): TGTGCCAGTAGACCGACTAGCGGGGGACTGAATGAGCAGTTCTTC.

The genes are TRBV4-2 and TRBJ2-1, with D hard to call. Germline lookup yields CDR1 LGHNA and CDR2 YNFKEQ. The CDR3 contains 15 residues. V was pared by 4 bases and J by 10 bases, with 20 bases between. CDR3 sequence reads: CASSPLPGPLGEQFF. The CDR3 nucleotides read TGTGCCAGCAGCCCTCTTCCCGGCCCTCTGGGCGAGCAGTTCTTC.

In nucleotides, the CDR3 is TGTGCCTTAAAAGCCGGCACAGATACGCAGTATTTT. It codes for CALKAGTDTQYF. This chain uses TRBV30 with TRBJ2-3; D call uncertain. The CDR3 has 12 amino acids. CDR1 and CDR2 (germline): GTSNPN, SVGIG (reference sequence). V was shortened by 7 bases and J by 1 base, with 9 bases between the two germline ends. Filled out from reference TRBV30 and TRBJ2-3, the complete variable domain reads SQTIHQWPATLVQPVGSPLSLECTVEGTSNPNLYWYRQAAGRGLQLLFYSVGIGQISSEVPQNLSASRPQDRQFILSSKKLLLSDSGFYLCALKAGTDTQYFGPGTRLTVL.

This chain joins TRBV6-1 and TRBJ1-4; weak D call: TRBD1 (5 bases). The ends were cut back, 9 bases at V and 4 bases at J, with 15 bases in the middle. The CDR3 covers 14 residues. Germline V lookup: CDR1 MNHNS, CDR2 SASEGT. CDR3 region: CASSGVPRNEKLFF. DNA for the CDR3: TGTGCCAGTTCGGGGGTACCTCGTAATGAAAAACTGTTTTTT.

The rearrangement uses TRBV19 and TRBJ1-5; a weak D match, TRBD1 (5 bases). This CDR3 has 14 amino acids. Germline loops: CDR1 LNHDA, CDR2 SQIVND (reference sequence). Trimming cost V 7 bases and J 6 bases, with 16 bases left between them. The CDR3 region has the DNA TGTGCCAGTATGAGAGCCGGGGGTACTCAGCCCCAGCATTTT. Encoded protein: CASMRAGGTQPQHF.

This chain joins TRBV5-5 and TRBJ2-3; 7 nucleotides match TRBD2. Germline loops: CDR1 SGHKS, CDR2 YYEKEE (reference sequence). The CDR3 spans 15 residues. V dropped 1 base and J dropped 1; count of bases not matched to a gene: 3. CDR3 bases: TGTGCCAGCAGCTTGAGGGCGGGGGGCACAGATACGCAGTATTTT. Its translation is CASSLRAGGTDTQYF.

V usage is TRBV30 and J usage is TRBJ1-2, with D uncertain. Germline CDR1 reads GTSNPN; CDR2 reads SVGIG (reference sequence). Trimming took off 3 bases at V and 3 bases at J, with 11 bases between the two ends. The CDR3 contains 13 residues. This CDR3 reads CAWSSGLDYGYTF. CDR3 nucleotide sequence: TGTGCCTGGAGCTCAGGACTGGACTATGGCTACACCTTC. The whole variable domain, filled in from reference TRBV30 and TRBJ1-2, reads SQTIHQWPATLVQPVGSPLSLECTVEGTSNPNLYWYRQAAGRGLQLLFYSVGIGQISSEVPQNLSASRPQDRQFILSSKKLLLSDSGFYLCAWSSGLDYGYTFGSGTRLTVV.